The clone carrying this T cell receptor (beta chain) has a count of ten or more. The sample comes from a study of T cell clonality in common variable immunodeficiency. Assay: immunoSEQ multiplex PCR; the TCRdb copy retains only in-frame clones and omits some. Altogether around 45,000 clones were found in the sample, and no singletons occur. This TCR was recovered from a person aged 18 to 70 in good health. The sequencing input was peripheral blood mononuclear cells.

CDR3 bases read: TGTGCTGGCAGGGGCCCGGCAACTAATGAAAAA. Encoded protein: CAGRGPATNEK. The CDR3, in full, reads CAGRGPATNEKLFF. J is TRBJ1-4 and V is TRBV30, with a tentative D call TRBD1 (6 bases). Read coverage stops 3 residues before the CDR3 terminus; the germline J gene supplies the remainder. Germline V gives CDR1 GTSNPN, CDR2 SVGIG (reference sequence). This CDR3 contains 14 residues.